This T cell receptor beta chain was sequenced during a study of response to subunit inactivated influenza vaccine. The CDR3 has 14 residues. Unmatched junction bases numbered 3, after V lost 4 bases and J lost 5 bases. Each CDR3 protein gets one entry after TCRdb re-called the RT-PCR reads with MiXCR. The repertoire consists of 700,000 to 900,000 distinct CDR3 sequences, with around 20% occurring once and the leading ten covering more than 8.5%. Study conclusions and caveats: Researchers suggested that each seasonal influenza vaccination recruits few new T cells.

This clonotype was seen a few times. What it binds is not known. Sequenced here: PBMCs from blood, sampled less than 6 days after vaccination. The TCR sequence derives from a man aged 45-65 years who received an inactivated influenza vaccine. This chain uses TRBV12-3 or TRBV12-4 with TRBJ1-5, with TRBD1 matching 9 bases. In DNA, the CDR3 is TGTGCCAGCAGTTCCACAGGGGGCTATCAGCCCCAGCATTTT. Protein product: CASSSTGGYQPQHF.